This T cell receptor beta chain came from a study of shared clonotypes between healthy human individuals. Method: immunoSEQ multiplex PCR; TCRdb's copy keeps in-frame clones and lacks some. Of 660,000 or so clones in the sample, about 95% were seen once. The naive CD8 fraction comprised CD45RO-negative cells positively selected for CCR7 and excluded terminally differentiated effector memory CD45RA+ cells. Study findings and constraints: For sorted subsets, rarefaction showed incomplete sequencing despite large depth.

V dropped 10 bases and J dropped 8; count of bases not matched to a gene: 14. Germline V gene sequence: CDR1 MNHEY, CDR2 SMNVEV (reference sequence). The CDR3 contains 16 residues. Remarks on this clone: Its target is unknown.

The source is a woman in her 30s in good health. This chain connects TRBV27 to TRBJ2-1; TRBD2 agrees at 13 bases. Sequencing input: naive CD8+ T cells sorted from blood. The CDR3 bases are TGTGCCACCGGACTAGCGGGAGACATTACGGCGCATGAGCAGTTCTTC. As protein: CATGLAGDITAHEQFF.